This T cell receptor beta chain came from a study of type 1 and type 2 diabetes patients. Study overall: Magnetic bead positive selection isolated CD4+ or CD8+ T cells from PBMCs. Findings of the study overall: Type 2 diabetes and control samples shared highly correlated V and J usage, averaging around 0.97.

Notes on this clonotype: No antigen is known for it.

Other autoimmune diseases and infections within the past four weeks excluded donors. Genomic DNA was the PCR template. Multiplex PCR with 30 forward and 13 reverse primers amplified the TCR beta CDR3. TCRdb analysed the multiplex PCR reads with MiXCR anew, one entry per CDR3 protein. The repertoire holds about 290,000 distinct CDR3 sequences, with over 45% as singletons. This clonotype was obtained from a man aged 18 to 30 with type 2 diabetes. The sample taken for sequencing was peripheral blood mononuclear cells (PBMCs).

CDR3 sequence (DNA): TGTGCCAGCAGCCTCAAGGACAGTACGAGCTCCTACGAGCAGTACTTC. Protein product: CASSLKDSTSSYEQYF. This chain joins TRBV27 and TRBJ2-7; perhaps TRBD1 as D (6 bases). The V end lost 6 bases, the J end lost 0 bases, and 18 bases lay between the germline ends. The V gene's germline CDR1 is MNHEY and CDR2 SMNVEV (reference sequence). This CDR3 region has 16 residues.